Each of the 26 T cell receptor beta chains below was sequenced from the same sample in a study of blood T cell repertoires in COVID-19. Sequenced by immunoSEQ multiplex PCR; TCRdb stores in-frame clones only, minus some. The repertoire holds 290,000 or so clones, with 75% to 95% as singletons. The sequenced sample was PBMCs or T cells enriched from blood (not recorded which). The receptors derive from a woman in her twenties or thirties who had recovered from COVID-19.

This clone was counted once. The chain employs TRBV4-1 and TRBJ1-3; 7 bases are shared with TRBD1. CDR3 length: 16 amino acids. V was pared by 0 bases and J by 4 bases, with 6 bases of the junction left unmatched. Germline V gives CDR1 MGHRA, CDR2 YSYEKL. For the CDR3, the DNA is TGCGCCAGCAGCCAAGACGAACAGGGGTTCGGAAACACCATATATTTT. Encoded protein: CASSQDEQGFGNTIYF.

This clone was found once. This chain links TRBV9 with TRBJ1-1; TRBD1 matches at 7 bases. There are 13 residues in the CDR3. Looked up from germline, CDR1 is SGDLS and CDR2 is YYNGEE. The V gene end was trimmed by 4 bases and the J gene end by 8 bases; junction bases not matched to a gene: 8. The CDR3 nucleotides read TGTGCCAGCAGCCTCCAAGGGGACAGAGAAGCTTTCTTT. This codes for CASSLQGDREAFF.

CDR3 loop: CASSESRVSGNTIYF. In DNA, the CDR3 is TGCGCCAGCAGTGAGTCCCGGGTGTCTGGAAACACCATATATTTT. J is TRBJ1-3 and V is TRBV10-2; D is ambiguous. With 0 bases removed from V and 1 base from J, the gap between germline ends came to 7 bases. The V gene's germline CDR1 is WSHSY and CDR2 SAAADI. The CDR3 is 15 amino acids.

V and J are TRBV15 and TRBJ1-1; maybe TRBD1 (6 bases). The V end lost 3 bases, the J end lost 9 bases, and 23 bases lay between the germline ends. Germline loops: CDR1 LNHNV, CDR2 YYDKDF (reference sequence). The CDR3 runs to 16 residues. DNA of the CDR3: TGTGCCACCAGCAGTTATTCGACCGGACAGACTACGAAAGCTTTCTTT. Translated: CATSSYSTGQTTKAFF. Complete variable domain (other parts from reference TRBV15 and TRBJ1-1): DAMVIQNPRYQVTQFGKPVTLSCSQTLNHNVMYWYQQKSSQAPKLLFHYYDKDFNNEADTPDNFQSRRPNTSFCFLDIRSPGLGDTAMYLCATSSYSTGQTTKAFFGQGTRLTVV.

V usage is TRBV7-3 and J usage is TRBJ2-2; D may be TRBD1 (6 bases). V gave up 1 base and J gave up 0 bases, with 9 bases separating them. The CDR3 spans 16 residues. Germline V lookup: CDR1 SGHTA, CDR2 FQGTGA. As DNA, the CDR3 is TGTGCCAGCAGCTTAATGGGGGCCCCGAACACCGGGGAGCTGTTTTTT. Translating it yields CASSLMGAPNTGELFF. Full variable domain (outside the CDR3, taken from reference TRBV7-3 and TRBJ2-2): GAGVSQTPSNKVTEKGKYVELRCDPISGHTALYWYRQSLGQGPEFLIYFQGTGAADDSGLPNDRFFAVRPEGSVSTLKIQRTERGDSAVYLCASSLMGAPNTGELFFGEGSRLTVL.

This clone was recorded once. The V gene is TRBV5-1, the J gene TRBJ1-1; possible D gene TRBD1, 5 bases. V was pared by 3 bases and J by 1 base, with 13 bases between. The CDR3 has 15 amino acids. From germline, CDR1 is SGHRS and CDR2 YFSETQ. CDR3 nucleotides: TGCGCCAGCAGCTGGGCGGGACGGCAGAACACTGAAGCTTTCTTT. Its protein product is CASSWAGRQNTEAFF.

The chain couples TRBV5-1 to TRBJ2-1; TRBD2 matches at 11 bases. The ends lost 1 base at V and 6 bases at J; junction bases unmatched: 12. Germline loops: CDR1 SGHRS, CDR2 YFSETQ. CDR3 length: 18 amino acids. The CDR3 DNA reads as TGCGCCAGCAGCTTGACCCCAGTAGCGGGAGGGCCCGTCAATGAGCAGTTCTTC. Its translation is CASSLTPVAGGPVNEQFF. The whole variable domain, filled in from reference TRBV5-1 and TRBJ2-1, reads KAGVTQTPRYLIKTRGQQVTLSCSPISGHRSVSWYQQTPGQGLQFLFEYFSETQRNKGNFPGRFSGRQFSNSRSEMNVSTLELGDSALYLCASSLTPVAGGPVNEQFFGPGTRLTVL.

CDR3 DNA: TGTGCCAGCAGTCCCACGACACAGCAGTACTTC. Translated: CASSPTTQQYF. This sequence joins TRBV28 and TRBJ2-7; D gene unclear. V was trimmed by 5 bases and J by 8 bases, leaving 10 bases between them. The CDR3 loop spans 11 amino acids. The germline CDR1 and CDR2 sequences are MDHEN and SYDVKM.

This rearrangement joins TRBV28 to TRBJ2-1, with a possible D match to TRBD1 (5 bases). V dropped 3 bases and J dropped 6 bases, with 9 bases sitting between them. This CDR3 comprises 13 residues. Per the germline V gene, CDR1 is MDHEN and CDR2 is SYDVKM. For the CDR3, the DNA is TGTGCCAGCAGTTTCCAGGGAATCAATGAGCAGTTCTTC. This translates into CASSFQGINEQFF.

The rearrangement links TRBV5-8 to TRBJ1-2; possible D gene TRBD1, 5 bases. The CDR3 length is 11 residues. The germline CDR1 and CDR2 sequences are SGHTS and YDEGEE. V was shortened by 7 bases and J by 7 bases, with 11 bases between the two germline ends. CDR3 nucleotide sequence: TGTGCCAGCGGGAGGGGCCGTGGCTACACCTTC. Amino acids: CASGRGRGYTF.

The genes are TRBV4-3 and TRBJ1-5; 11 bases are a match to TRBD1. V dropped 0 bases and J dropped 7; count of bases not matched to a gene: 5. The germline CDR1 and CDR2 sequences are LGHNA and YSLEER. The CDR3 is 16 amino acids. The CDR3 region is CASSQDWGQGEQPQHF. The CDR3 bases are TGCGCCAGCAGCCAAGATTGGGGACAGGGGGAGCAGCCCCAGCATTTT.

This clone was picked up one time. The V and J genes are TRBV6-2 or TRBV6-3 and TRBJ2-2; D is possibly TRBD1 (5 bases). V dropped 3 bases and J dropped 3 bases, with 11 bases sitting between them. Germline CDR1 is MNHEY and CDR2 is SVGEGT. CDR3 length equals 15 residues. The CDR3 coding sequence is TGTGCCAGCAGTTATCAGGGCGGTGACACCGGGGAGCTGTTTTTT. This encodes CASSYQGGDTGELFF.

The chain couples TRBV25-1 to TRBJ1-6, with D perhaps TRBD1 (5 bases). The CDR3 spans 13 residues. V lost 7 bases to trimming and J lost 10 bases, with 14 bases between them. Germline lookup yields CDR1 MGHDK and CDR2 SYGVNS. Written as DNA, the CDR3 is TGTGCCAGCATGGGCAGGGATTACTCACCCCTCCACTTT. Translating it yields CASMGRDYSPLHF.

V usage is TRBV20-1 and J usage is TRBJ2-2; D is uncertain. The V end lost 7 bases, the J end lost 7 bases, and 10 bases lay between the germline ends. The CDR3 has 11 amino acids. In germline, CDR1 is DFQATT, CDR2 SNEGSKA (reference sequence). The CDR3 coding sequence is TGCAGTGTTAGGGTCGGCGGGGAGCTGTTTTTT. It yields the protein CSVRVGGELFF.

The J gene is TRBJ2-3, the V gene TRBV7-2; 9 bases are shared with TRBD1. This CDR3 comprises 15 residues. V gave up 6 bases and J gave up 4 bases; unmatched junction bases: 8. From germline, CDR1 is SGHTA and CDR2 FQGNSA. The CDR3 here is CASSLQGAGADTQYF. The CDR3 DNA sequence: TGTGCCAGCAGTTTACAGGGGGCCGGTGCAGATACGCAGTATTTT.

The chain combines TRBV18 with TRBJ2-3; TRBD2 matches at 8 bases. The J segment lost 5 bases and the V segment lost 3 bases, leaving 7 bases of the junction unmatched. CDR1 KGHSH and CDR2 LQKENI come from the germline V gene. The CDR3 consists of 15 residues. For the CDR3, the DNA is TGTGCCAGCTCACCTAGAGCGGGAGTGGTAGATACGCAGTATTTT. The encoded protein is CASSPRAGVVDTQYF.

This clone appeared a few times. The V and J genes are TRBV2 and TRBJ1-5; D is ambiguous. Germline V CDR1 and CDR2: SNHLY, FYNNEI. CDR3 length: 17 residues. V was trimmed by 0 bases and J by 0 bases, leaving 12 bases between them. For the CDR3, the DNA is TGTGCCAGCAGTGAAGCTCCCAGAAGTCATAGCAATCAGCCCCAGCATTTT. Protein product: CASSEAPRSHSNQPQHF.

V gene TRBV29-1 combines with J gene TRBJ1-2, with a weak D call TRBD1 (5 bases). The germline V and J ends were trimmed by 4 bases and 0 bases, with 9 bases remaining between them. The CDR3 has 13 residues. In germline, CDR1 is SQVTM, CDR2 ANQGSEA. CDR3: CSVVGQTNYGYTF. The DNA of the CDR3 is TGCAGCGTTGTGGGGCAGACTAACTATGGCTACACCTTC.

The chain employs TRBV3-1 (or the pseudogene TRBV3-2) and TRBJ2-1, with D possibly TRBD2 on 6 matching bases. The CDR3 length is 14 residues. Germline CDR1 is LGHDT and CDR2 is YNNKEL (reference sequence). Trimming pared 3 bases from V and 11 bases from J, leaving 17 bases between. For the CDR3, the DNA is TGTGCCAGCAGCCAGACAGCCTCGGGACTCCAGCAGTTCTTC. Translating gives CASSQTASGLQQFF.

The chain is built from TRBV9 and TRBJ1-1; a possible D gene is TRBD1 (5 bases). The V end was cut by 8 bases, the J end by 6 bases, with 17 bases between. Germline CDR1 is SGDLS and CDR2 is YYNGEE. The CDR3 spans 13 residues. The CDR3 DNA follows: TGTGCCAGTTCGGGGGGAGGAAGCCCTGAAGCTTTCTTT. Translation: CASSGGGSPEAFF.

V is TRBV7-8 and J is TRBJ1-5; possible D gene TRBD1, 6 bases. The CDR3 is 14 amino acids. The germline V and J ends were trimmed by 5 bases and 3 bases, with 11 bases remaining between them. From germline, CDR1 is SGHVS and CDR2 FQNEAQ. In nucleotides, the CDR3 is TGTGCCAGCAGCCCCGGACAGCCCAATCAGCCCCAGCATTTT. It specifies CASSPGQPNQPQHF.

The chain couples TRBV6-4 to TRBJ2-2, with 7 bases matching TRBD2. Unmatched junction bases numbered 7, after V lost 0 bases and J lost 6 bases. The CDR3 runs 16 residues. Per germline, CDR1 MRHNA and CDR2 SNTAGT. Written as DNA, the CDR3 is TGTGCCAGCAGTGACTCTGAGGGAGGGCAGGCCGGGGAGCTGTTTTTT. Its protein is CASSDSEGGQAGELFF.

J is TRBJ2-2 and V is TRBV7-3, with a tentative D call TRBD2 (6 bases). The V end lost 5 bases, the J end lost 4 bases, and 8 bases lay between the germline ends. This CDR3 region has 13 residues. Germline-derived CDR1 and CDR2 are SGHTA and FQGTGA. CDR3 sequence: CASSVSGTGELFF. The DNA of the CDR3 is TGTGCCAGCAGCGTTAGCGGCACCGGGGAGCTGTTTTTT. The variable domain in full, completed from reference TRBV7-3 and TRBJ2-2, reads GAGVSQTPSNKVTEKGKYVELRCDPISGHTALYWYRQSLGQGPEFLIYFQGTGAADDSGLPNDRFFAVRPEGSVSTLKIQRTERGDSAVYLCASSVSGTGELFFGEGSRLTVL.

V usage is TRBV19 and J usage is TRBJ2-1, with TRBD1 as a possible D gene (5 bases). Trimming left V 3 bases short and J 1 base short, with 10 bases between. The CDR3 has 15 amino acids. Germline V gene lookup returns CDR1 LNHDA and CDR2 SQIVND (reference sequence). The DNA for the CDR3 is TGTGCCAGTAGTATTATGCAGGGATCCTACAATGAGCAGTTCTTC. This codes for CASSIMQGSYNEQFF. The whole variable domain, remainder taken from reference TRBV19 and TRBJ2-1, is DGGITQSPKYLFRKEGQNVTLSCEQNLNHDAMYWYRQDPGQGLRLIYYSQIVNDFQKGDIAEGYSVSREKKESFPLTVTSAQKNPTAFYLCASSIMQGSYNEQFFGPGTRLTVL.

The CDR3 region is CASSSGLAGLTDTQYF. CDR3 DNA: TGTGCCAGCAGCTCGGGACTAGCGGGCCTCACAGATACGCAGTATTTT. V and J are TRBV7-3 and TRBJ2-3, with TRBD2 matching 12 bases. This CDR3 is 16 amino acids long. V lost 4 bases, J lost 2 bases, and 4 bases stayed unmatched. CDR1 is SGHTA and CDR2 is FQGTGA in the germline V gene. Variable domain in full (rest from reference TRBV7-3 and TRBJ2-3): GAGVSQTPSNKVTEKGKYVELRCDPISGHTALYWYRQSLGQGPEFLIYFQGTGAADDSGLPNDRFFAVRPEGSVSTLKIQRTERGDSAVYLCASSSGLAGLTDTQYFGPGTRLTVL.

The rearrangement joins TRBV28 to TRBJ1-6, with D tentatively TRBD1 (6 bases). The germline V and J ends were trimmed by 6 bases and 6 bases, with 18 bases remaining between them. CDR3 length equals 16 residues. Per the germline V gene, CDR1 is MDHEN and CDR2 is SYDVKM. The CDR3 protein is CASSTQVQGLNSPLHF. The CDR3 DNA reads TGTGCCAGCAGCACCCAGGTTCAGGGGCTTAATTCACCCCTCCACTTT.